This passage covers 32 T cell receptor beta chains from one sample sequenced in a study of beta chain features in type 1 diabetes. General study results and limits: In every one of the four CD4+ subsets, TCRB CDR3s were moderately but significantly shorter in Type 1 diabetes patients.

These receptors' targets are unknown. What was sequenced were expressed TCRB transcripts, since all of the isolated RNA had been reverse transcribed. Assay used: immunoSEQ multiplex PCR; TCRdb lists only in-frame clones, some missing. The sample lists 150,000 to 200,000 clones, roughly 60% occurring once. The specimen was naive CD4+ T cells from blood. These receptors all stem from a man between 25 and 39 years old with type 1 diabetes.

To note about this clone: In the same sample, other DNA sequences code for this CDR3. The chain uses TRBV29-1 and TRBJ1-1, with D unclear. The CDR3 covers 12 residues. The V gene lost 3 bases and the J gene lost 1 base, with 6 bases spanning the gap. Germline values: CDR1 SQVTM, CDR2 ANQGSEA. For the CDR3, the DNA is TGCAGCGTTGATCGTGGGAACACTGAAGCTTTCTTT. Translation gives CSVDRGNTEAFF.

CDR3 coding DNA: TGCAGCGTTCTTGGACAAGGGGTGAATGAGCAGTTCTTC. Amino acids: CSVLGQGVNEQFF. The chain links TRBV29-1 to TRBJ2-1, with D perhaps matching TRBD1 (5 bases). The V gene lost 5 bases and the J gene lost 7 bases, with 15 bases spanning the gap. The CDR3 has 13 amino acids. CDR1 SQVTM and CDR2 ANQGSEA come from the germline V gene.

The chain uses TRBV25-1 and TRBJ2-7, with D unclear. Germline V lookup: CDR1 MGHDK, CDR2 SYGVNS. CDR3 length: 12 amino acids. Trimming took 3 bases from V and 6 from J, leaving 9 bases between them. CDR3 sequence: CASSDFKREQYF. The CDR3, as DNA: TGTGCCAGCAGTGATTTTAAACGCGAGCAGTACTTC.

The CDR3 coding sequence is TGTGCCAGCAGCTTACAGTTCGGGGGTGGCTACACCTTC. Protein: CASSLQFGGGYTF. The J gene is TRBJ1-2, the V gene TRBV5-4; TRBD1 might be the D (5 bases). CDR3 length equals 13 residues. Germline CDR1 reads SGHNT; CDR2 reads YYREEE (reference sequence). The ends were cut back, 2 bases at V and 7 bases at J, with 12 bases in the middle.

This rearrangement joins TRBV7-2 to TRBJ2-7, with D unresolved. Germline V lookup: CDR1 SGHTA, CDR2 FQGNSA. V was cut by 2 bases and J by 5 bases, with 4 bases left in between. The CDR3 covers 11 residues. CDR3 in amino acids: CASSLKHEQYF. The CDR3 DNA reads TGTGCCAGCAGCTTAAAGCACGAGCAGTACTTC.

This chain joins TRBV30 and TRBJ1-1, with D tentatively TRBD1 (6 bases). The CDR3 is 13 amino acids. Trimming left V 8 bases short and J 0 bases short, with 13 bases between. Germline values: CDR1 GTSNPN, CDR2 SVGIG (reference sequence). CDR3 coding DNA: TGTGCCGTGGACAGCCTCATGAACACTGAAGCTTTCTTT. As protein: CAVDSLMNTEAFF.

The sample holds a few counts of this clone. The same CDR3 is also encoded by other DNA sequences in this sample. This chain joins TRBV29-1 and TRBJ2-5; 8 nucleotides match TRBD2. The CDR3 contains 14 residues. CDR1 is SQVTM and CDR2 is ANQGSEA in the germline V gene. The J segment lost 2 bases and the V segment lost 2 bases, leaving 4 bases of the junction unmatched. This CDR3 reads CSVEKAGGQETQYF. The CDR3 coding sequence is TGCAGCGTTGAAAAGGCGGGGGGTCAAGAGACCCAGTACTTC. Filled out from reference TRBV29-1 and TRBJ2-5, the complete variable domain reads SAVISQKPSRDICQRGTSLTIQCQVDSQVTMMFWYRQQPGQSLTLIATANQGSEATYESGFVIDKFPISRPNLTFSTLTVSNMSPEDSSIYLCSVEKAGGQETQYFGPGTRLLVL.

The CDR3 is CASSLKSGPYEQYF. DNA for the CDR3: TGTGCCAGCAGCTTAAAGAGTGGCCCCTACGAGCAGTACTTC. The V and J genes are TRBV7-6 and TRBJ2-7; D remains unclear. Trimming took off 2 bases at V and 2 bases at J, with 10 bases between the two ends. Germline-derived CDR1 and CDR2 are SGHVS and FNYEAQ. The CDR3 loop spans 14 amino acids.

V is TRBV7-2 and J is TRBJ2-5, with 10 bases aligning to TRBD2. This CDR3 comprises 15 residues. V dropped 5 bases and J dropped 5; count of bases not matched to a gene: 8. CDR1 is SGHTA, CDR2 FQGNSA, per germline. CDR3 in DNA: TGTGCCAGCAGCGGGACTAGCGTAAGGTTTGAGACCCAGTACTTC. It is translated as CASSGTSVRFETQYF.

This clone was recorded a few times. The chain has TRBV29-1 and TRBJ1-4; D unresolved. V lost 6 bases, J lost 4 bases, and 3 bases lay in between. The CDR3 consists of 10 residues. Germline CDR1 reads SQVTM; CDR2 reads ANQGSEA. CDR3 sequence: CSVFNEKLFF. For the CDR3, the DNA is TGCAGCGTCTTTAATGAAAAACTGTTTTTT. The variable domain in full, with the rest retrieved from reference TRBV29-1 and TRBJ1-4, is SAVISQKPSRDICQRGTSLTIQCQVDSQVTMMFWYRQQPGQSLTLIATANQGSEATYESGFVIDKFPISRPNLTFSTLTVSNMSPEDSSIYLCSVFNEKLFFGSGTQLSVL.

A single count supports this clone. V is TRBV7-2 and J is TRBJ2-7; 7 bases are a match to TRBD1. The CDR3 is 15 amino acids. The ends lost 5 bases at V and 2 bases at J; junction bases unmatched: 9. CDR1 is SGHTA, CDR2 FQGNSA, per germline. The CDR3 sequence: CASSLTTGPTYEQYF. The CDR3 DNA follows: TGTGCCAGCAGCCTAACGACAGGGCCAACCTACGAGCAGTACTTC.

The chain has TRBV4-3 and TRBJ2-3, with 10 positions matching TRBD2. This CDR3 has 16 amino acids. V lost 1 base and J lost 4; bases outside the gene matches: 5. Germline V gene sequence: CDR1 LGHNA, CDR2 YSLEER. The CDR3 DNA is TGCGCCAGCAGCCAAGCCGGGACTAGCGTATCAGATACGCAGTATTTT. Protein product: CASSQAGTSVSDTQYF.

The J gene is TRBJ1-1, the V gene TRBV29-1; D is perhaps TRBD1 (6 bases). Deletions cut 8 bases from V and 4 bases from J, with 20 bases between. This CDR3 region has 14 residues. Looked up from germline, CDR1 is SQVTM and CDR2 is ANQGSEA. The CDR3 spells CSFSRGGRSTEAFF. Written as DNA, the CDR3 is TGCAGCTTCTCGAGGGGGGGCCGTAGCACTGAAGCTTTCTTT.

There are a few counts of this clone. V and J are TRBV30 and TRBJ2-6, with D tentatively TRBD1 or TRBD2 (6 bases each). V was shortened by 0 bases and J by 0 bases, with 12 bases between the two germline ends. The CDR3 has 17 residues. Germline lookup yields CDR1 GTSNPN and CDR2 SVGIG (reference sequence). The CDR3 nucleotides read TGTGCCTGGAGTGTACGGGGGCCCCTCTCTGGGGCCAACGTCCTGACTTTC. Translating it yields CAWSVRGPLSGANVLTF.

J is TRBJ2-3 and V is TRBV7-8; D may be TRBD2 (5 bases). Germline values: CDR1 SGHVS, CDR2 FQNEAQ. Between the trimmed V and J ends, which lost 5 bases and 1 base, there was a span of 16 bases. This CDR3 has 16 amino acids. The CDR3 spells CASSPSSGSRTDTQYF. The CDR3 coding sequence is TGTGCCAGCAGCCCATCGAGCGGTTCCCGCACAGATACGCAGTATTTT.

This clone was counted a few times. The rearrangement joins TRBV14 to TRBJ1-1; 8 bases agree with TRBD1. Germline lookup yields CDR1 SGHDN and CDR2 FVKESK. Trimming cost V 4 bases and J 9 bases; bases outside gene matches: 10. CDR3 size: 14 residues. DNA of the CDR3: TGTGCCAGCAGCCCGTTTATTGACAGGGGAAAAGCTTTCTTT. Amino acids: CASSPFIDRGKAFF.

The chain's CDR3 is CSGTGGETQYF. Here the CDR3 DNA reads TGCAGCGGTACAGGGGGAGAGACCCAGTACTTC. The V gene is TRBV29-1, the J gene TRBJ2-5; 8 bases align to TRBD1. V shed 7 bases, J shed 4 bases, and the junction held 2 bases outside the gene matches. This CDR3 contains 11 residues. The V gene's germline CDR1 is SQVTM and CDR2 ANQGSEA.

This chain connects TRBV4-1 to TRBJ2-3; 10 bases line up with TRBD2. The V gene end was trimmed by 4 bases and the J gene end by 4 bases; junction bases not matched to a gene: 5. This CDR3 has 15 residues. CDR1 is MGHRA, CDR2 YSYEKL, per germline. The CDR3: CASSPGLALPDTQYF. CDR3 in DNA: TGCGCCAGCAGCCCGGGACTAGCGCTTCCAGATACGCAGTATTTT.

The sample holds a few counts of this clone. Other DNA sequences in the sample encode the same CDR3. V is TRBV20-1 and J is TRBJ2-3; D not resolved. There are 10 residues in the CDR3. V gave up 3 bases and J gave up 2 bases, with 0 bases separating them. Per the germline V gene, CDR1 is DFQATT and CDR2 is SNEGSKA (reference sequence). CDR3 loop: CSASTDTQYF. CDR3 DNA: TGCAGTGCTAGCACAGATACGCAGTATTTT.

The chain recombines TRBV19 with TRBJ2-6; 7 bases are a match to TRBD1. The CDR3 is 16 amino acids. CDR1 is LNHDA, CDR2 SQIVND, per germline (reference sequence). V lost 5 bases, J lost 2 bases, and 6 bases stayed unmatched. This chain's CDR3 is CASSLYTGAGANVLTF. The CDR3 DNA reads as TGTGCCAGTAGTCTATATACAGGGGCTGGGGCCAACGTCCTGACTTTC.

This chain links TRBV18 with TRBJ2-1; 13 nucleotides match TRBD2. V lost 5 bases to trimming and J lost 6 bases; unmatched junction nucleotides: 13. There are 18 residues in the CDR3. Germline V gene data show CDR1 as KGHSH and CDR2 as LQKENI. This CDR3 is CASSTRTSGGQAGNEQFF. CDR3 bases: TGTGCCAGCTCAACCAGGACTAGCGGGGGACAAGCCGGCAATGAGCAGTTCTTC.

This CDR3 reads CASSILGETQYF. The CDR3, as DNA: TGTGCCAGCAGTATCTTGGGGGAGACCCAGTACTTC. The rearrangement joins TRBV6-5 to TRBJ2-5; D not resolved. This CDR3 region has 12 residues. Germline lookup yields CDR1 MNHEY and CDR2 SVGAGI. V was clipped by 5 bases and J by 5 bases, with 9 bases between them.

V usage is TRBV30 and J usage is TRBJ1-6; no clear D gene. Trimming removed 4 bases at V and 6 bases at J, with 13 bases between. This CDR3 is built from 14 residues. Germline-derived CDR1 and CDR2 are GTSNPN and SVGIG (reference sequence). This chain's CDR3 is CAWISGVGNSPLHF. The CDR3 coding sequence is TGTGCCTGGATCTCTGGGGTCGGTAATTCACCCCTCCACTTT.

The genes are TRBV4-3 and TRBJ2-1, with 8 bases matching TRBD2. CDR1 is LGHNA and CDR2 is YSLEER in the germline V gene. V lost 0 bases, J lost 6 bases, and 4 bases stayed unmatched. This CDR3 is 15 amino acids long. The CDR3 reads CASSQDWLAGNEQFF. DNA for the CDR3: TGCGCCAGCAGCCAAGATTGGCTAGCGGGCAATGAGCAGTTCTTC.

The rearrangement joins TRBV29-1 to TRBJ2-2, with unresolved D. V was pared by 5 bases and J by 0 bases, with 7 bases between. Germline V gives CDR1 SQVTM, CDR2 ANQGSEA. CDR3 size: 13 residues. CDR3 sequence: CSVRKTNTGELFF. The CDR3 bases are TGCAGCGTTAGAAAGACGAACACCGGGGAGCTGTTTTTT.

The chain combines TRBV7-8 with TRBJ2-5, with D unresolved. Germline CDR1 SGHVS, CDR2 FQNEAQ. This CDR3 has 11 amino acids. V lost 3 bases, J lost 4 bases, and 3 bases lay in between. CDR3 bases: TGTGCCAGCAGCTTTGGAGAGACCCAGTACTTC. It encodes CASSFGETQYF.

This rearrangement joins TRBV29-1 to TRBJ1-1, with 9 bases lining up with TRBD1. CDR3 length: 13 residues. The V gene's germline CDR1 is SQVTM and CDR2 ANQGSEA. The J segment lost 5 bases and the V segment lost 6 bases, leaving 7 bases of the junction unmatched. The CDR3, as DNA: TGCAGCGTATCAGGACAGGGGTTTACTGAAGCTTTCTTT. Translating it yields CSVSGQGFTEAFF.

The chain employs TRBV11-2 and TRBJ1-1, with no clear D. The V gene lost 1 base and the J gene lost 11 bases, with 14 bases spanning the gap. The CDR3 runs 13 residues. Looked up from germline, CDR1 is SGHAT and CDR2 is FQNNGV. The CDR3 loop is CASSLVEGTSAFF. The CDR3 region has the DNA TGTGCCAGCAGCTTAGTTGAGGGTACAAGTGCTTTCTTT. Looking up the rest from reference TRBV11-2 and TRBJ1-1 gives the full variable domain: EAGVAQSPRYKIIEKRQSVAFWCNPISGHATLYWYQQILGQGPKLLIQFQNNGVVDDSQLPKDRFSAERLKGVDSTLKIQPAKLEDSAVYLCASSLVEGTSAFFGQGTRLTVV.

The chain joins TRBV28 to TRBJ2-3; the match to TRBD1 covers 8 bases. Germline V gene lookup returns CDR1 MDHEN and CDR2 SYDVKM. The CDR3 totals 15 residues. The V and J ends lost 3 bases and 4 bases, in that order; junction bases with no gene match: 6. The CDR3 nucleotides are TGTGCCAGCAGTTTGACCCAGGGGGCGGCAGATACGCAGTATTTT. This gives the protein CASSLTQGAADTQYF.

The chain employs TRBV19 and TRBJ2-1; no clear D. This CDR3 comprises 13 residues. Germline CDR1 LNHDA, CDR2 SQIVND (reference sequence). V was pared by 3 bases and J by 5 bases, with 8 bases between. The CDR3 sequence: CASSIRLDNEQFF. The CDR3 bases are TGTGCCAGTAGTATTCGCCTTGACAATGAGCAGTTCTTC.

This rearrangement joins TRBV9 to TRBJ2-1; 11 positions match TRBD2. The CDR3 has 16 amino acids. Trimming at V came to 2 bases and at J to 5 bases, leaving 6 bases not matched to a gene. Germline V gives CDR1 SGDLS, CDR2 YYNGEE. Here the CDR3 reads CASSVSLAGGNNEQFF. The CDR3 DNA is TGTGCCAGCAGCGTGTCCCTAGCGGGGGGAAACAATGAGCAGTTCTTC.

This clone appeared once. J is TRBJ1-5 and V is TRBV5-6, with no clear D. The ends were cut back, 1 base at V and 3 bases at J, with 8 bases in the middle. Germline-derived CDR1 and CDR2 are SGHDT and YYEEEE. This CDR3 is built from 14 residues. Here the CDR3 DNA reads TGTGCCAGCAGCTTGTATAGGTACAATCAGCCCCAGCATTTT. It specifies CASSLYRYNQPQHF.